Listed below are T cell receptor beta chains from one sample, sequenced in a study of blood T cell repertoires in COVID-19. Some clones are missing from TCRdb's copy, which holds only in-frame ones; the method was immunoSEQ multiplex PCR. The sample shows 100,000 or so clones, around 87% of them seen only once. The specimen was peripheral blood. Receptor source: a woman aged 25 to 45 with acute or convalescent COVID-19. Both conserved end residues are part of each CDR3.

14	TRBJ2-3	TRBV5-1	CASRVGQKTDTQYF
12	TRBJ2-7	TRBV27	CASSSRWDEQYF
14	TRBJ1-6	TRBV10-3	CAISGGQGGSPLHF
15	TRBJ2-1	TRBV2	CASSRPGLSYNEQFF
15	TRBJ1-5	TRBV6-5	CASSRGQFSNQPQHF
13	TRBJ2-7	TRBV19	CASSFSAMDEQYF
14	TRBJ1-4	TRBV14	CASSPGQGTEKLFF
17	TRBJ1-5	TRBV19	CASSIVRTGAINQPQHF
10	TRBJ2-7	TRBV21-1	CASSLYEQYF
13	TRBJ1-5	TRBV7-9	CASSLLSNQPQHF
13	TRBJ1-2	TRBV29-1	CSVSGQASYGYTF
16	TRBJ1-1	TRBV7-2	CASSLLQGAMNTEAFF
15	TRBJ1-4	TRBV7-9	CASSPLGTVDEKLFF
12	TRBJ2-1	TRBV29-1	CSVATPSDEQFF
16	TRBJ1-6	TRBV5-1	CASSPTQGAFNSPLHF
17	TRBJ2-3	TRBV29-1	CSVVSPGQGIRADTQYF
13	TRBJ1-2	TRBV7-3	CASSLTPRTGSTF
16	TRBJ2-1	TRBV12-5	CASGLGPRTAYNEQFF
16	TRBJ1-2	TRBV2	CASSERQQPLIYGYTF
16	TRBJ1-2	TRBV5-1	CASSLFLGTGARGYTF
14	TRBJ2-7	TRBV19	CASSLGQGSYEQYF
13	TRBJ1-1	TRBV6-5	CATRGSLPPEAFF
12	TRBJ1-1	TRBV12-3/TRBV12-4	CASSYDRVRAFF
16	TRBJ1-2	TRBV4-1	CASSQGVGTGSYGYTF
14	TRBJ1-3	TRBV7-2	CASSLRGSGNTIYF
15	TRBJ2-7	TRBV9	CASSVGQGKAYEQYF
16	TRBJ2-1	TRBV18	CASSPGLGRGGNEQFF
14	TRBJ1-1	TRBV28	CASPPSREAAEAFF
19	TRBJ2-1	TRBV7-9	CASSLPLLAGASSYNEQFF
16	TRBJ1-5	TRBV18	CASSPRAGTSNQPQHF
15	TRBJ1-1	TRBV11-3	CASSLDGGMNTEAFF
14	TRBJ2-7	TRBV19	CASSMTGPAYEQYF
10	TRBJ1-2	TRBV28	CASAGYGYTF
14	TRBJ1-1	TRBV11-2	CASSPTRGNTEAFF
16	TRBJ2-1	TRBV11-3	CASSLDQGGAHNEQFF
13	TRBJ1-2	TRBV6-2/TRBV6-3	CASSYPVSGGYTF
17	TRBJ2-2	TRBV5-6	CASSPHPRTQNTGELFF
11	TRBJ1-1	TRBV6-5	CAITRWTEAFF
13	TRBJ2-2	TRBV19	CASSTQGYRLLFF
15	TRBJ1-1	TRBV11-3	CASSLGAAMNTEAFF
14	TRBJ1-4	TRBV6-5	CASTIRSGDGKLFF
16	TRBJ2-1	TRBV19	CASSPRPGRAYNEQFF
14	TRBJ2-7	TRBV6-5	CASETGTGEREQYF
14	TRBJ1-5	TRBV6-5	CASGGQGVVQPQHF
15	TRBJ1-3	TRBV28	CASSFKGRGGNTIYF
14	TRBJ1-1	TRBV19	CASSIRGKNTEAFF
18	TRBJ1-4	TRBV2	CASSEVGSEAGVAEKLFF
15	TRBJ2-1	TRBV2	CASRYTSGAYNEQFF
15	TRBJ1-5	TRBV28	CASSSTETGVQPQHF
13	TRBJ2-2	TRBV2	CASSASTSGELFF
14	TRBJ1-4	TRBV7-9	CASSYGTGGEKLFF
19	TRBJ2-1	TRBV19	CASSIRGQGAIRSYNEQFF
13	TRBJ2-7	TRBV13	CASSGGQALSRYF
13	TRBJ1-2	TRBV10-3	CAISGGSNYGYTF
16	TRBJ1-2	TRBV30	CAWSVNGGAGGVGYTF
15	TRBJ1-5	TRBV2	CASRGAGYSNQPQHF
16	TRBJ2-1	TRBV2	CASGLFGTGPHNEQFF
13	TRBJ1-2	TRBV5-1	CASSLTGVDGYTF
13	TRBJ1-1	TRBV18	CASSPELNTEAFF